This section outlines one T cell receptor beta chain sequence together with its context. There is no known antigen for this receptor. The germline V and J ends show losses of 4 bases and 7 bases respectively, and no gene match explains 14 bases of the junction. Looking up the germline V gene yields CDR1 SQVTM and CDR2 ANQGSEA. Measured from the cysteine to the phenylalanine, the CDR3 is 16 residues long. The read is trimmed to its CDR3 DNA, 48 bases read in frame from base 1. The sample belongs to a study of cytomegalovirus exposure and HLA in healthy donors listed by TCRdb under 2017. Describing the broader study: An earlier analysis of about 530 of the donors reported around 280 Gb of sequence data and 95 million to 130 million unique TCR beta sequences obtained from roughly 180 million T cells. Roughly 300 gigabases of sequencing data and 91 million or so unique TCR sequences made up an early release that covered nearly 650 HLA-typed donors. Of the roughly 400 genotyped donors, around 81% fell in the genetic ancestry cluster associated with self-reported Caucasian donors. The study was designed to test whether signatures of past pathogen exposure could be identified by cataloging public T cell receptors. The study used immunosequencing to profile the T cell repertoires of around 600 subjects and linked those repertoires to cytomegalovirus serostatus. A separate validation cohort of more than 100 different subjects was used in addition to the approximately 640-subject first cohort. To predict cytomegalovirus infection status, the study combined high-throughput TCR immunosequencing, statistical association of individual TCRs with disease status, and machine learning. To study patterns of TCR occurrence, a later analysis re-analyzed previously published TCR beta repertoires from under 750 donors and added high-resolution HLA genotyping. Rather than using new phenotypic data, the later analysis identified candidate immune exposures from TCR beta sequences and from how often those sequences occurred across donors. In an earlier analysis of over 550 of the donors, high-throughput TCR beta sequencing was used to judge whether each TCR beta V gene segment behaved as functional or pseudogenic. Donor age, sex, ethnicity and CMV serostatus were compiled alongside the repertoire data. Genome-wide SNP genotypes for about 60% of the roughly 670 donors were used in a later genetic analysis, which treated that subset as a discovery cohort. All discovery cohort repertoires had been generated on a single sequencing platform. HLA typing included class I and class II loci at four-digit resolution. Typing coverage differed by locus: A, B, C, DRB1 and DQB1 were typed in about 629-640 donors, DQA1 in approximately 520, DPA1 in 606, and DPB1 in around 490. Because of strong linkage in the cohort, roughly five DR-DQ haplotypes were treated as single units for association and clustering. Across approximately 400 genotyped donors of the cohort, an average of 235,054 unique TCR beta nucleotide sequences per donor were sequenced, and roughly 17% of those sequences were non-productive. Study-level results and caveats: A few of the identified cytomegalovirus-associated TCR beta chains were confirmed in vitro to be specific for cytomegalovirus antigens. Several of the top co-occurrence clusters appeared to be linked to parvovirus B19, influenza, CMV and Epstein-Barr virus, according to a later analysis. It was suggested by the authors that the approach could potentially be generalized to other disease states and immunological phenotypes. In this cohort, only TCR beta chains were sequenced, and detectable features were limited by the absence of alpha or paired-chain data. Most TCR sequences were seen in very few donors, while some public TCRs were found in many individuals. Assigning TCR associations to individual alleles was difficult when HLA alleles, especially DR and DQ, strongly co-occurred. Seventeen rarely observed V segments, including chromosome 9 orphons, were excluded from the earlier analysis of several hundred of the donors because counts were too low. A group of highly shared sequence variants was considered likely to be a technical artifact of the sequencing pipeline. V-gene and J-gene trimming of TCR beta chains was associated with a missense DCLRE1C variant in a later genetic analysis, and the association was replicated in an independent cohort. A later genetic analysis reported fewer N-insertions in productive TCRs among donors in an Asian-associated ancestry cluster than the roughly 650-donor mean. In a later analysis, HLA-associated TCR beta chains were found to be more clonally expanded and to have lower generation probabilities than equally common non-associated chains. A further reported finding was that TCR beta sequences accurately predicted the HLA-A and HLA-B alleles for most subjects in the first cohort. The only immune exposure information available for the cohort was CMV serostatus. The study listed approximately 160 TCR beta chains as associated with cytomegalovirus. Most CMV-associated TCR beta chains appeared to be HLA-restricted in a later analysis, and the HLA associations seemed to be driven largely by CMV exposure. Because HLA typing was unavailable for some donors at each locus, only the typed subset was used in association tests. The classifier was reported to diagnose cytomegalovirus status with high specificity and sensitivity in both the original cohort and the validation cohort. Some IMGT-functional V segments, including TRBV6-2 and TRBV6-3, could not be distinguished by the 87-base-pair reads and were therefore excluded. An earlier analysis of approximately 570 of the donors showed that most TCR beta V segments appeared in productive rearrangements either about 87% or about 30% of the time, which broadly matched IMGT annotations. At a false discovery rate of 0.05, a later analysis linked about 17,000 TCR beta sequences to specific HLA alleles. According to a later analysis, TCR association rates differed among HLA loci, with DRB1 alleles showing the most associated TCRs and HLA-C alleles showing the fewest. Correlated functional status among segregating V segments might reflect linkage disequilibrium, but an unknown experimental factor could not be ruled out. Sequencing depth was assumed to be roughly uniform across donors in the presence/absence analyses, though that assumption may not hold.

The cohort consisted of hundreds of healthy bone marrow donors. All cohort members were sampled while nominally healthy, although unrecorded immune exposures were likely present. The donor was CMV seropositive and belonged to the group of more than 250 seropositive cohort members. Each donor provided a peripheral blood sample, and peripheral blood mononuclear cells were used for TCR beta sequencing. Genomic DNA was extracted from the blood cell samples with the Qiagen DNeasy Blood Extraction Kit. The library came from the immunoSEQ multiplex PCR assay. The multiplex PCR relied on a mix of 60 forward primers for TCR Vbeta segments and 13 reverse primers for TCR Jbeta segments. The CDR3 region of rearranged TCR beta genes was amplified from genomic DNA by a multiplex PCR assay. On the Illumina HiSeq System, the amplified TCR beta libraries were sequenced as 87-base-pair reads. Regarding the original processing steps: A later analysis tallied tens of millions of unique TCR beta chains across the 600 to 700 repertoires, and about 10 million of those chains were shared by two or more donors. Raw reads were error-corrected and collapsed into unique sequences by a nearest-neighbor algorithm in which closely related sequences were merged to remove PCR and sequencing errors. Alignment of CDR3 sequences to IMGT reference sequences was used to assign V, D and J gene segments. For a sequence to be retained, at least a six-nucleotide match to both a V gene segment and a J gene segment was required. A rearrangement counted as productive if the CDR3 had no stop codons and remained in frame with V and J, and every other rearrangement counted as non-productive. Following IMGT convention, CDR3 was defined as the stretch from the second conserved V-encoded cysteine to the conserved J-encoded phenylalanine. The earlier analysis of about 570 of the donors excluded any sequence lacking an unambiguous match to a single V gene segment. An earlier analysis of several hundred of the donors classified V segments as functional when productive rearrangements were above 56.7% and as segregating when the standard deviation between donors was above 5%. A statistical classification framework was developed to diagnose cytomegalovirus status using the catalog of TCR beta chain sequences. V and J gene assignment, in a later analysis, came from comparing TCR nucleotide sequences with IMGT/GENE-DB human TR gene sequences. The TCRdist pipeline was used in a later analysis to assign CDR3 sequences and most-parsimonious VDJ recombination scenarios. In a later analysis, every TCR beta chain was defined by the combination of its CDR3 amino acid sequence and its V-gene family, and reads without a unique V-gene family were dropped. In a later analysis, approximately 640 highly shared, low-generation-probability nucleotide sequences were removed to address suspected cross-contamination and a sequencing artifact. In a later analysis, a clonal expansion index was calculated for each public chain from normalized within-repertoire ranks of inferred template counts. Generation probabilities in a later analysis came from a VDJ recombination model fitted to out-of-frame rearrangements, and those results were checked against IGoR. A later analysis scored TCR-TCR, TCR-HLA and TCR-CMV co-occurrence with hypergeometric tests, applying a repertoire-size bias correction to TCR pairs. In a later analysis, false discovery rates were estimated by permuting HLA or CMV assignments 20 times. In a later analysis, co-occurring TCRs were grouped using DBSCAN, and TCRdist sequence similarity was added for clustering within HLA-allele-positive subsets. Repertoires with fewer than 30,000 or more than 120,000 public chains were left out of co-occurrence clustering, as were a handful of repertoires with anomalous nucleotide sharing. Held by TCRdb, this immuneACCESS table contains in-frame sequences only and omits some clones. Under half of the omission traces to an unresolved V gene where checked; the cause of the rest is unknown. That table gives V, J and clone size, and the DNA gave D and trimming. The data table for this sample lists 87,000 or so clones. 15% to 17% of the sample is taken by the ten largest.

The chain is encoded by TRBV29-1 joined to TRBJ2-1; the junction holds 9 bases that match TRBD2. The specimen sequenced was PBMCs. The sequence was collected from a man in his forties or fifties in good health and CMV-seropositive. In nucleotides, the sequence is TGCAGCGTTGTATGGAGCGGGAGGCCCCTTGGGAATGAGCAGTTCTTC. This translates into CSVVWSGRPLGNEQFF.